The 20 T cell receptor beta chains presented below share a single source sample, sequenced in a study of T-cell reconstitution after alpha-beta-depleted transplantation in children. As it was prepared, the TCRbeta library received unique molecular identifiers. TCRdb processed the PCR reads anew with MiXCR; each CDR3 protein has one entry. The table records 500,000 or so distinct CDR3 sequences, roughly 11% of them present only once. Sequencing used PBMCs, mostly from graft donor cells, obtained 180 days after TCRalphabeta/CD19-depleted stem cell transplant. Receptors were obtained from a female patient aged 2 to 10 who had a stem cell transplant for aplastic anemia, so the T cells may come from the graft donor.

The chain recombines TRBV30 with TRBJ1-1, with D unresolved. The V gene lost 3 bases and the J gene lost 2 bases, with 13 bases spanning the gap. Per germline, CDR1 GTSNPN and CDR2 SVGIG (reference sequence). CDR3 size: 14 residues. The CDR3 spells CAWRERVRNTEAFF. The DNA for the CDR3 is TGTGCCTGGAGGGAGAGAGTCAGAAACACTGAAGCTTTCTTT.

This clonotype was detected only a few times. The gene calls are TRBV27 and TRBJ2-7; weak D call: TRBD1 (6 bases). The length of the CDR3 is 16 residues. The germline gives CDR1 MNHEY, CDR2 SMNVEV (reference sequence). With 2 bases removed from V and 2 bases from J, the gap between germline ends came to 16 bases. The CDR3 is CASSLRGQNYPYEQYF. CDR3 DNA: TGTGCCAGCAGTTTAAGGGGACAAAACTACCCCTACGAGCAGTACTTC.

The chain joins TRBV6-2 or TRBV6-3 to TRBJ2-2, with no clear D. The V gene's germline CDR1 is MNHEY and CDR2 SVGEGT. CDR3 length: 12 amino acids. Trimming stripped 5 bases from V and 6 bases from J, with 7 bases between. In DNA, the CDR3 is TGTGCCAGCAGTGATAACTCCGGGGAGCTGTTTTTT. Its translation: CASSDNSGELFF.

The rearrangement uses TRBV6-1 and TRBJ2-5, with no clear D. CDR1 is MNHNS and CDR2 is SASEGT in the germline V gene. V lost 6 bases and J lost 3, with 11 bases in between. The CDR3 is 13 amino acids. The CDR3 here is CASSRFEEETQYF. The CDR3 DNA sequence: TGTGCCAGCAGCCGATTCGAGGAAGAGACCCAGTACTTC.

This clonotype has a handful of counts. The rearrangement uses TRBV20-1 and TRBJ1-5; TRBD1 matches 8 bases. Germline V gene data show CDR1 as DFQATT and CDR2 as SNEGSKA (reference sequence). Trimming cost V 4 bases and J 0 bases; bases outside gene matches: 17. This CDR3 has 19 residues. The DNA for the CDR3 is TGCAGTGCTACCAGAGTGGGGACAGGCGTTCCTCATAGCAATCAGCCCCAGCATTTT. This codes for CSATRVGTGVPHSNQPQHF.

This clonotype came up many times. V and J are TRBV7-9 and TRBJ1-5, with 7 bases lining up with TRBD1. The CDR3 sequence is 16 residues long. In germline, CDR1 is SEHNR, CDR2 FQNEAQ (reference sequence). Trimming cost V 1 base and J 1 base; bases outside gene matches: 4. CDR3 protein: CASSLGAGGSNQPQHF. The CDR3 DNA sequence: TGTGCCAGCAGCTTAGGTGCAGGGGGAAGCAATCAGCCCCAGCATTTT.

J is TRBJ2-1 and V is TRBV25-1; D is unclear. Deletions cut 0 bases from V and 2 bases from J, with 14 bases between. Per germline, CDR1 MGHDK and CDR2 SYGVNS. The CDR3 length is 17 residues. This CDR3 is CASSEYKATVTYNEQFF. CDR3 coding DNA: TGTGCCAGCAGTGAATACAAGGCCACAGTCACCTACAATGAGCAGTTCTTC.

Concerning this clonotype: A read error is possible here, since a much larger clone lies one base away. This chain links TRBV7-3 with TRBJ1-3; 7 bases line up with TRBD1. The germline V gene has CDR1 SGHTA and CDR2 FQGTGA. The CDR3 spans 13 residues. The CDR3 here is CASSSRQGTTIYF. The CDR3, as DNA: TGTGCCAGCAGCTCTCGACAGGGAACCACCATATATTTT.

This clonotype was seen a handful of times. The V and J genes are TRBV27 and TRBJ2-7; 10 positions match TRBD1. Germline values: CDR1 MNHEY, CDR2 SMNVEV (reference sequence). With 2 bases clipped from V and 2 bases from J, the junction kept 3 bases outside the gene matches. The CDR3 spans 15 residues. DNA of the CDR3: TGTGCCAGCAGTTTAATAGGGACAGGGGCCTACGAGCAGTACTTC. Translated: CASSLIGTGAYEQYF.

In this sample, this clonotype turned up a few times. The J gene is TRBJ2-1, the V gene TRBV20-1; 8 bases match TRBD2. The germline CDR1 and CDR2 sequences are DFQATT and SNEGSKA (reference sequence). Germline trimming cut 0 bases from V and 4 bases from J; bases unmatched to any gene: 8. The CDR3 totals 16 residues. The CDR3 loop reads CSARDGKGGGYNEQFF. CDR3 nucleotide sequence: TGCAGTGCTAGAGACGGGAAGGGCGGGGGGTACAATGAGCAGTTCTTC.

The genes are TRBV5-1 and TRBJ2-3; weak D call: TRBD2 (6 bases). The CDR3 extends over 16 amino acids. V dropped 4 bases and J dropped 2 bases, with 17 bases sitting between them. In germline, CDR1 is SGHRS, CDR2 YFSETQ. The CDR3: CASSASLAGYTDTQYF. The CDR3 bases are TGCGCCAGCAGCGCCTCACTAGCAGGCTACACAGATACGCAGTATTTT.

J is TRBJ2-1 and V is TRBV4-3, with D tentatively TRBD1 or TRBD2 (5 bases each). This CDR3 is built from 12 residues. CDR1 is LGHNA, CDR2 YSLEER, per germline. Trimming cost V 0 bases and J 13 bases, with 10 bases left between them. The CDR3 spells CASSQDEGPQFF. The CDR3 DNA reads as TGCGCCAGCAGCCAAGACGAGGGGCCACAGTTCTTC.

This clonotype was observed many times. The rearrangement links TRBV5-1 to TRBJ1-1; D perhaps matches TRBD1 (5 bases). CDR3 length: 14 residues. V gave up 0 bases and J gave up 10 bases, with 16 bases separating them. Germline V gives CDR1 SGHRS, CDR2 YFSETQ. The CDR3 region is CASSLAGLGRGAFF. The CDR3 DNA follows: TGCGCCAGCAGCTTGGCGGGCCTTGGAAGGGGAGCTTTCTTT.

The chain uses TRBV7-8 and TRBJ2-6; D unresolved. Between the trimmed V and J ends, which lost 5 bases and 0 bases, there was a span of 5 bases. The CDR3 spans 14 residues. Germline V gene lookup returns CDR1 SGHVS and CDR2 FQNEAQ. CDR3 sequence: CASSVTSGANVLTF. The CDR3 DNA follows: TGTGCCAGCAGCGTTACCTCTGGGGCCAACGTCCTGACTTTC.

This clonotype was picked up a small number of times. The chain combines TRBV28 with TRBJ2-5; D is uncertain. The length of the CDR3 is 14 residues. Trimming removed 7 bases at V and 1 base at J, with 13 bases between. Germline assignment: CDR1 MDHEN and CDR2 SYDVKM. Here the CDR3 reads CASTISDPQETQYF. The CDR3 bases are TGTGCCAGCACCATCTCCGACCCCCAAGAGACCCAGTACTTC.

The table lists this clonotype with a few counts. This chain joins TRBV7-2 and TRBJ2-1; D not resolved. The CDR3 runs 11 residues. The germline V gene encodes CDR1 SGHTA and CDR2 FQGNSA. Trimming removed 1 base from V and 12 bases from J, with 7 bases in between. This chain's CDR3 is CASSLVGPQFF. The CDR3 DNA reads TGTGCCAGCAGCTTAGTCGGACCGCAGTTCTTC.

The rearrangement links TRBV20-1 to TRBJ2-5, with 8 bases that match TRBD1. The germline gives CDR1 DFQATT, CDR2 SNEGSKA (reference sequence). This CDR3 is built from 14 residues. After removal of 0 bases from V and 2 bases from J, the junction contained 2 bases not matched to a gene. Written as DNA, the CDR3 is TGCAGTGCTAGAGATCGGGACAGGCAAGAGACCCAGTACTTC. Its protein is CSARDRDRQETQYF.

This clonotype was observed a handful of times. The chain links TRBV20-1 to TRBJ2-1, with TRBD1 matching 8 bases. The CDR3 length is 11 residues. The germline gives CDR1 DFQATT, CDR2 SNEGSKA (reference sequence). Trimming cost V 3 bases and J 15 bases; bases outside gene matches: 7. This CDR3 reads CSASPGQGRFF. DNA of the CDR3: TGCAGTGCTAGTCCAGGACAGGGACGGTTCTTC.

The chain joins TRBV6-2 or TRBV6-3 to TRBJ2-7; possible D gene TRBD2, 5 bases. Looked up from germline, CDR1 is MNHEY and CDR2 is SVGEGT. This CDR3 contains 11 residues. Trimming removed 8 bases at V and 6 bases at J, with 11 bases between. CDR3 loop: CASGPGGEQYV. The CDR3 region has the DNA TGTGCCAGCGGCCCTGGAGGCGAGCAGTACGTC.

The sample holds a few counts of this clonotype. The rearrangement uses TRBV25-1 and TRBJ2-2, with 11 bases matching TRBD1. Germline CDR1 MGHDK, CDR2 SYGVNS. After removal of 4 bases from V and 7 bases from J, the junction contained 5 bases not matched to a gene. The CDR3 is 15 amino acids. The CDR3 nucleotides read TGTGCCAGCAGTGGCAGGGACAGGGGGGGCGGGGAGCTGTTTTTT. Amino acid sequence: CASSGRDRGGGELFF.